This T cell receptor (beta chain) was obtained from a study of blood T cells in healthy people across ages. This CDR3 contains 17 residues. The germline gives CDR1 SGDLS, CDR2 YYNGEE. The junction had 13 bases not matched to a gene; V was cut back by 3 bases and J by 3 bases. This clonotype has just a few counts. A J-beta primer mix and a sample-barcoded 5' primer were used in a second PCR of about 6 to 12 cycles. TCRdb passed the 5' RACE reads through MiXCR, listing each CDR3 protein once. The repertoire consists of around 940,000 distinct CDR3 sequences, with roughly 47% occurring once and the leading ten covering about 20%.

This chain joins TRBV9 and TRBJ2-3; 7 nucleotides align to TRBD2. Specimen: blood. The receptor was isolated from an older woman in good health. In DNA, the CDR3 is TGTGCCAGCAGCGGGGGAGGGCCCGAGCGGAGTACAGATACGCAGTATTTT. Translated, it gives CASSGGGPERSTDTQYF.